This T cell receptor (beta chain) comes out of a study of early T cells in non-severe SARS-CoV-2 infection. Across the study: RNA in bulk from unsorted whole blood was sequenced, and chains were unpaired.

Looked up from germline, CDR1 is SGHTA and CDR2 is FQGNSA. The CDR3 is made up of 12 amino acids. Trimming shortened V by 2 bases and J by 10 bases, and 9 bases separated the two germline ends. In the library, individual cDNA molecules carried attached unique molecular identifiers. TCRdb reprocessed the 5' RACE reads via MiXCR and lists one record per CDR3 protein. The repertoire holds about 34,000 distinct CDR3 sequences, over 5% seen once, with 7.5% to 8% in the top ten. With respect to this clonotype: The antigen is undetermined.

General study findings and limits: VDJdb matches were skewed toward anti-spike CD8 T cell responses.

The sequencing sample was made of whole blood. The receptor was derived from an adult who was a healthcare worker with PCR-confirmed SARS-CoV-2 infection or an uninfected control (not recorded which). The chain carries TRBV7-2 and TRBJ2-1; no firm D call. The CDR3 coding sequence is TGTGCCAGCAGCTTATTCTCGCAGGAGCAGTTCTTC. Translating gives CASSLFSQEQFF.